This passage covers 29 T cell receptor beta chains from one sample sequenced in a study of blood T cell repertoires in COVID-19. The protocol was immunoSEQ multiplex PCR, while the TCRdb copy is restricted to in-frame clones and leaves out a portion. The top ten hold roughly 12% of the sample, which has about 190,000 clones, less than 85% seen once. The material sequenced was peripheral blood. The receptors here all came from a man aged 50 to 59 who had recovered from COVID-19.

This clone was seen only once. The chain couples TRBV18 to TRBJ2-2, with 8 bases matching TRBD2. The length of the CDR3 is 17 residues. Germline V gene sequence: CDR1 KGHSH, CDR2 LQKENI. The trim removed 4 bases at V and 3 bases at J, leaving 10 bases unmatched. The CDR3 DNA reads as TGTGCCAGCTCACAAGGCGGGAGGACCCGCGACACCGGGGAGCTGTTTTTT. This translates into CASSQGGRTRDTGELFF.

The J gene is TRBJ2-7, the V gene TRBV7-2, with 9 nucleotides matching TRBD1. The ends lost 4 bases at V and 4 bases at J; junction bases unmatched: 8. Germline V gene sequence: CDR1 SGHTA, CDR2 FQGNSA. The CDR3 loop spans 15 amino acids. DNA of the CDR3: TGTGCCAGCAGCTCATACGGACAGGGGCAATACGAGCAGTACTTC. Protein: CASSSYGQGQYEQYF.

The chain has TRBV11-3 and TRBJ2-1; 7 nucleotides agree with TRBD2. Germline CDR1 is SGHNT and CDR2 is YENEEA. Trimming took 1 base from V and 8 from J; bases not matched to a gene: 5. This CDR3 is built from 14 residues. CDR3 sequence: CASSLGPTSHEQFF. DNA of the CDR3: TGTGCCAGCAGCTTAGGACCGACTAGCCATGAGCAGTTCTTC.

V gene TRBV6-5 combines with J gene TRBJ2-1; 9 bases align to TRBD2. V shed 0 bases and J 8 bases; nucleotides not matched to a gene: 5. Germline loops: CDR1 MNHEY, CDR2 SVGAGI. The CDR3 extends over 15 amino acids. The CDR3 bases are TGTGCCAGCAGTTACTCTCCCCTAGCGGGATATGAGCAGTTCTTC. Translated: CASSYSPLAGYEQFF.

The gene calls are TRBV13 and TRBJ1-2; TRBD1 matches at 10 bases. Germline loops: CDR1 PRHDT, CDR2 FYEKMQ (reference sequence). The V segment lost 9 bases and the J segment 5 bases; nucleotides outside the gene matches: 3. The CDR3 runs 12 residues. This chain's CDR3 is CASGQGEYGYTF. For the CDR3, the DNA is TGTGCCAGTGGACAGGGGGAGTATGGCTACACCTTC.

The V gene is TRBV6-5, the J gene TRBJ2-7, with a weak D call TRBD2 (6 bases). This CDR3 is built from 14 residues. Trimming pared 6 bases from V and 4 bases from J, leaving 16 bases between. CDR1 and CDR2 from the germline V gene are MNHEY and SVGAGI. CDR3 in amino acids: CASRGPGLAYEQYF. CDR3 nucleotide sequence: TGTGCCAGCAGGGGGCCGGGACTGGCGTACGAGCAGTACTTC.

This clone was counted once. The CDR3 bases are TGTGCCAGCAGTAAAGCGTCCGGGAGCAATCAGCCCCAGCATTTT. Translation: CASSKASGSNQPQHF. V usage is TRBV6-6 and J usage is TRBJ1-5; D unresolved. Germline values: CDR1 MNHNY, CDR2 SVGAGI (reference sequence). V was trimmed by 5 bases and J by 1 base, leaving 12 bases between them. This CDR3 region has 15 residues.

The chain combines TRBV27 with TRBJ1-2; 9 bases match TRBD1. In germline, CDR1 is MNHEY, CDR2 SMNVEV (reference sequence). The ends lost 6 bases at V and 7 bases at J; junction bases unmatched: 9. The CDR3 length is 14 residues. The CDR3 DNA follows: TGTGCCAGCAGCGAGGGACAGGGTGGCAGTGGCTACACCTTC. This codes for CASSEGQGGSGYTF.

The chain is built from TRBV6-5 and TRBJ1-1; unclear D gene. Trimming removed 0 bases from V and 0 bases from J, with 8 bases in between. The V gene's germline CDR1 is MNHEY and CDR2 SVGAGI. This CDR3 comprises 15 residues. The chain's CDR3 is CASSYSRAVNTEAFF. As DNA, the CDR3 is TGTGCCAGCAGTTACTCGAGGGCGGTGAACACTGAAGCTTTCTTT.

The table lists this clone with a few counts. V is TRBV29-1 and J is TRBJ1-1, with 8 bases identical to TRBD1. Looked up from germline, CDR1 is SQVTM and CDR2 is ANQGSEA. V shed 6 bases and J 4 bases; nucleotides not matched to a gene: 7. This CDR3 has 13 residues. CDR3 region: CSVPRGHGTEAFF. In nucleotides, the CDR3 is TGCAGCGTCCCCAGGGGGCATGGCACTGAAGCTTTCTTT. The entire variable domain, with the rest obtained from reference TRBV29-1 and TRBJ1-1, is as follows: SAVISQKPSRDICQRGTSLTIQCQVDSQVTMMFWYRQQPGQSLTLIATANQGSEATYESGFVIDKFPISRPNLTFSTLTVSNMSPEDSSIYLCSVPRGHGTEAFFGQGTRLTVV.

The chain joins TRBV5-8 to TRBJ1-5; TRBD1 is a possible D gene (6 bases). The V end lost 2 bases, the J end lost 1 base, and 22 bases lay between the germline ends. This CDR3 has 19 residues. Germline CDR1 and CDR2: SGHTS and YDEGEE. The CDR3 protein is CASSLILDGRGYSNQPQHF. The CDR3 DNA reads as TGTGCCAGCAGCTTAATACTTGACGGGAGGGGGTACAGCAATCAGCCCCAGCATTTT. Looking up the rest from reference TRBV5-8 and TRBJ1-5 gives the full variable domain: EAGVTQSPTHLIKTRGQQATLRCSPISGHTSVYWYQQALGLGLQFLLWYDEGEERNRGNFPPRFSGRQFPNYSSELNVNALELEDSALYLCASSLILDGRGYSNQPQHFGDGTRLSIL.

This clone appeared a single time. Here the CDR3 DNA reads TGTGCCAGCAGTGAAGGATTTGGGGGTACAGGGAGGAACACCGGGGAGCTGTTTTTT. Its protein product is CASSEGFGGTGRNTGELFF. The V gene is TRBV6-1, the J gene TRBJ2-2; maybe TRBD1 (6 bases). Germline CDR1 MNHNS, CDR2 SASEGT. The CDR3 runs to 19 residues. V was clipped by 1 base and J by 1 base, with 19 bases between them.

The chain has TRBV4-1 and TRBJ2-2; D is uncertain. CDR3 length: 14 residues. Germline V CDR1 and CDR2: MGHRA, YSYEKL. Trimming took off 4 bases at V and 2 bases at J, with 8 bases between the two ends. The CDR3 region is CASSPITNTGELFF. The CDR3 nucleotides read TGCGCCAGCAGCCCAATTACTAACACCGGGGAGCTGTTTTTT.

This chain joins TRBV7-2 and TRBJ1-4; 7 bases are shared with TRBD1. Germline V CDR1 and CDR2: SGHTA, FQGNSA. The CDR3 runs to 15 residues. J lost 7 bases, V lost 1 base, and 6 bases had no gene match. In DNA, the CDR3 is TGTGCCAGCAGCTTAGATCAGGGGGAGACTGAAAAACTGTTTTTT. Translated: CASSLDQGETEKLFF.

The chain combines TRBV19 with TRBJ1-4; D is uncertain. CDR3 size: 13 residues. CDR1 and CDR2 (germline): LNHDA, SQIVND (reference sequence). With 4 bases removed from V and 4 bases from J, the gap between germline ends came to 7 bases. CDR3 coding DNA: TGTGCCAGTAGTACCCCTCGTAATGAAAAACTGTTTTTT. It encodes CASSTPRNEKLFF.

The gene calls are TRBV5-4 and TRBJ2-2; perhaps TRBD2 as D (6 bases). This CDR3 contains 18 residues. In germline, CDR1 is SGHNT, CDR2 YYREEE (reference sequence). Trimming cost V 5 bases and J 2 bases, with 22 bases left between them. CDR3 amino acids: CASSSDPLASANTGELFF. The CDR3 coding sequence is TGTGCCAGCAGTTCTGATCCATTGGCTAGCGCCAACACCGGGGAGCTGTTTTTT. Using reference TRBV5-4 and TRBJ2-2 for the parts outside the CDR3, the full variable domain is ETGVTQSPTHLIKTRGQQVTLRCSSQSGHNTVSWYQQALGQGPQFIFQYYREEENGRGNFPPRFSGLQFPNYSSELNVNALELDDSALYLCASSSDPLASANTGELFFGEGSRLTVL.

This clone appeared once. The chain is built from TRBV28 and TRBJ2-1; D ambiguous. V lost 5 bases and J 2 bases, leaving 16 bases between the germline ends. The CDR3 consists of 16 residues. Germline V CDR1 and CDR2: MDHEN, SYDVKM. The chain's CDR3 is CASSPPGKRTYNEQFF. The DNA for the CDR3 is TGTGCCAGCAGTCCCCCTGGAAAGCGAACCTACAATGAGCAGTTCTTC.

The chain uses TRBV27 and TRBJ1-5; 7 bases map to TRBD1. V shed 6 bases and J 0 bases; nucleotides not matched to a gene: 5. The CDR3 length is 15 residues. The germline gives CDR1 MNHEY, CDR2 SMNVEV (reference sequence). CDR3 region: CASRQGSRSNQPQHF. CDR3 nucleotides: TGTGCCAGCAGACAGGGGTCCCGTAGCAATCAGCCCCAGCATTTT.

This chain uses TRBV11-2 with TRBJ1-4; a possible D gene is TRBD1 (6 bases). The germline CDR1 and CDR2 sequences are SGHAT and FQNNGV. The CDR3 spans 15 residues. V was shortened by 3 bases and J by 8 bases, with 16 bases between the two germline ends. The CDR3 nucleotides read TGTGCCAGCAGCTTTATAGTGGGGGCTCGGGAAAAACTGTTTTTT. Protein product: CASSFIVGAREKLFF.

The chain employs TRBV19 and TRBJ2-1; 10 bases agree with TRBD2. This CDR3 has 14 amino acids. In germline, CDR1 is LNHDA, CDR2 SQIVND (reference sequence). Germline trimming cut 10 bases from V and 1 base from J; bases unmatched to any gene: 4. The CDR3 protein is CATLAGVSYNEQFF. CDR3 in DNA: TGTGCCACCCTAGCGGGAGTATCCTACAATGAGCAGTTCTTC.

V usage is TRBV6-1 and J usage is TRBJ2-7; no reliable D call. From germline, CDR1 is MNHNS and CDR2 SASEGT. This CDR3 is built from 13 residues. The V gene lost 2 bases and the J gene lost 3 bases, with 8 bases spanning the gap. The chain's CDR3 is CASSEQAIYEQYF. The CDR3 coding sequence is TGTGCCAGCAGTGAACAGGCAATCTACGAGCAGTACTTC.

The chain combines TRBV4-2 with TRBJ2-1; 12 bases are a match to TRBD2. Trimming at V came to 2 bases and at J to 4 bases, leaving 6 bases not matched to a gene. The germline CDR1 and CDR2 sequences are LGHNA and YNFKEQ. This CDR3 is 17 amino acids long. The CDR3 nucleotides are TGTGCCAGCAGCCAAACTAGCGGGAGGTTTTTGTACAATGAGCAGTTCTTC. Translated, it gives CASSQTSGRFLYNEQFF.

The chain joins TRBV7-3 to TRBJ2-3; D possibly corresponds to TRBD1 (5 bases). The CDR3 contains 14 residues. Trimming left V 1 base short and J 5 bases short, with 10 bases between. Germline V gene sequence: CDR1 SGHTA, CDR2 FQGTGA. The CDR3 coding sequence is TGTGCCAGCAGCTTAAGTCCAGGGAAAGATACGCAGTATTTT. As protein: CASSLSPGKDTQYF.

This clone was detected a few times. CDR3 nucleotide sequence: TGTGCCAGCTCACCGGGGGGCGGGAGATCCTACGAGCAGTACTTC. Translation gives CASSPGGGRSYEQYF. V is TRBV18 and J is TRBJ2-7, with a weak D call TRBD2 (7 bases). V lost 3 bases and J 1 base, leaving 13 bases between the germline ends. Germline CDR1 KGHSH, CDR2 LQKENI. The CDR3 length is 15 residues. Drawing the rest from reference TRBV18 and TRBJ2-7, the complete variable domain is NAGVMQNPRHLVRRRGQEARLRCSPMKGHSHVYWYRQLPEEGLKFMVYLQKENIIDESGMPKERFSAEFPKEGPSILRIQQVVRGDSAAYFCASSPGGGRSYEQYFGPGTRLTVT.

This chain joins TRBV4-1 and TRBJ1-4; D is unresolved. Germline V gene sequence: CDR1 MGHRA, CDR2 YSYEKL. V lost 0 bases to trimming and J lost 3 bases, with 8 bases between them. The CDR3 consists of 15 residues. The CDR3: CASSQEEMANEKLFF. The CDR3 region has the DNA TGCGCCAGCAGCCAAGAGGAGATGGCTAATGAAAAACTGTTTTTT.

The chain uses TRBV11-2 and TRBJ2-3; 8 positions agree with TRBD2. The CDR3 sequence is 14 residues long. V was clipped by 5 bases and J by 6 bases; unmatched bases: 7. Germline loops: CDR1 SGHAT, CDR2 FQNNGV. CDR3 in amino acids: CASSEGLVSDTQYF. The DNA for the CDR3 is TGTGCCAGCAGCGAGGGACTAGTTTCGGATACGCAGTATTTT.

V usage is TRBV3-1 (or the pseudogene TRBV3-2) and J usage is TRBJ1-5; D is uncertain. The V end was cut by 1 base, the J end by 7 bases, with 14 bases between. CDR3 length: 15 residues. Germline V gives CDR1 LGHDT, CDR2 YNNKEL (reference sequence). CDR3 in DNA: TGTGCCAGCAGCCAAGGGCCATCATTTATCCAGCCCCAGCATTTT. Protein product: CASSQGPSFIQPQHF.

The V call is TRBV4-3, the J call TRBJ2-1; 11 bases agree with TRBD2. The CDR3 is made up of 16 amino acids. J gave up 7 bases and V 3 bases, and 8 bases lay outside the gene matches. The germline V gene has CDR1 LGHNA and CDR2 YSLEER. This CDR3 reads CASSHLLAGEGNEQFF. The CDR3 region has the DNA TGCGCCAGCAGCCACTTACTAGCGGGAGAGGGGAATGAGCAGTTCTTC.

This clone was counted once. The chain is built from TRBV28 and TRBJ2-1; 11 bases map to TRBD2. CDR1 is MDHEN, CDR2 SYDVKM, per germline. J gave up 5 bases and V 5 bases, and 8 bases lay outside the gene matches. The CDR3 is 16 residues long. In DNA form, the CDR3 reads TGTGCCAGCAGTGCCATTAGCGGGAGGGGAAACAATGAGCAGTTCTTC. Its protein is CASSAISGRGNNEQFF.